This T cell receptor beta chain was sequenced in a study of blood T cell repertoires in COVID-19. Study-level background: Acute and convalescent COVID-19 samples came from the United States, Italy and Spain.

The CDR3 has 14 amino acids. Trimming took 8 bases from V and 7 from J; bases not matched to a gene: 7. Germline CDR1 is SGHAT and CDR2 is FQNNGV. In the authors' workflow: Scientists estimated how many nucleated cells there were by amplifying reference gene primers. Sequenced by immunoSEQ multiplex PCR; TCRdb stores in-frame clones only, minus some. The V and J calls and the clone size are those of that table, but D and trimming were determined from the DNA. The table shows about 460,000 clones, with around 85% occurring only once. Participant ages covered roughly 18 to 89 years across some 25 US areas. In Cohort 3, a recovered donor had either two negative PCRs, clearance, or symptom resolution.

The receptor comes from a woman between 55 and 75 years old who had recovered from COVID-19. Specimen: PBMCs or T cells enriched from blood (not recorded which). The chain carries TRBV11-2 and TRBJ1-5, with TRBD1 matching 11 bases. The chain's CDR3 is CASADRGPNQPQHF. CDR3 sequence (DNA): TGTGCCAGCGCGGACAGGGGGCCAAACCAGCCCCAGCATTTT.